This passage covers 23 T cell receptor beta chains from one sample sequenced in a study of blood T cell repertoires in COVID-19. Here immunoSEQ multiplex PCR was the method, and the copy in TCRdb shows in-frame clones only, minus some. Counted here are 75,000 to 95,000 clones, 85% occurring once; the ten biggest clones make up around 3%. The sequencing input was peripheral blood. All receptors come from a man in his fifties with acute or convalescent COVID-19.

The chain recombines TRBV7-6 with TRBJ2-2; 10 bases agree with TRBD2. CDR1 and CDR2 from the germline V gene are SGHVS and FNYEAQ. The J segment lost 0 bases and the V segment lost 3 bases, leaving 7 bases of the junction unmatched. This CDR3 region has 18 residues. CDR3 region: CASSFSSGGLANTGELFF. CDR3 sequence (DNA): TGTGCCAGCAGCTTCTCTAGCGGGGGACTCGCGAACACCGGGGAGCTGTTTTTT.

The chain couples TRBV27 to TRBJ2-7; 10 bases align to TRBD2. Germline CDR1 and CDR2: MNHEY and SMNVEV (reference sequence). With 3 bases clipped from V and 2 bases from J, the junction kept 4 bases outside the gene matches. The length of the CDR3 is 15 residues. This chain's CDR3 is CASSFNLAGAYEQYF. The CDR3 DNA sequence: TGTGCCAGCAGTTTTAATCTAGCGGGGGCCTACGAGCAGTACTTC.

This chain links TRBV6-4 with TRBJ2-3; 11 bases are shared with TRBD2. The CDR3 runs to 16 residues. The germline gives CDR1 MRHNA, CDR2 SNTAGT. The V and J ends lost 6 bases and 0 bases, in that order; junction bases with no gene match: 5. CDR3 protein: CASRSGLAASTDTQYF. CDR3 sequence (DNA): TGTGCCAGCAGGTCGGGACTAGCGGCCAGCACAGATACGCAGTATTTT.

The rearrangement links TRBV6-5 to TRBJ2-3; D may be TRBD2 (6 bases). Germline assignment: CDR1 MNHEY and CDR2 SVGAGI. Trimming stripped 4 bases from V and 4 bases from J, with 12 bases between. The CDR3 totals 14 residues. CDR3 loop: CASSSPTSSDTQYF. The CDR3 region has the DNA TGTGCCAGCAGTTCTCCGACTAGTTCAGATACGCAGTATTTT.

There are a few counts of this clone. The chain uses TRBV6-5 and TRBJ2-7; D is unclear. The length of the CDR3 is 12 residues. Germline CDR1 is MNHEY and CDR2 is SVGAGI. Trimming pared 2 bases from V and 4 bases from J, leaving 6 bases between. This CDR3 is CASSYTGYEQYF. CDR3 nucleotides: TGTGCCAGCAGTTACACCGGGTACGAGCAGTACTTC.

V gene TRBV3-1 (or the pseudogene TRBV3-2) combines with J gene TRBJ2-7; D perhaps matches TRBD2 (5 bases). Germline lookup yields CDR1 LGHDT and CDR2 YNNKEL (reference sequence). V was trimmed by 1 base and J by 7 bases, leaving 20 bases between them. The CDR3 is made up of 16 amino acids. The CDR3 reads CASSQGVPSLLGEQYF. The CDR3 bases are TGTGCCAGCAGCCAAGGAGTGCCTAGCCTCCTGGGGGAGCAGTACTTC.

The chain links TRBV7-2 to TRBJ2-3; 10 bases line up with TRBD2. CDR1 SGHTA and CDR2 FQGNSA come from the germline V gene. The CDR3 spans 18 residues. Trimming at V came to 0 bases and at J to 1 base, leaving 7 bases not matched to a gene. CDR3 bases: TGTGCCAGCAGCTTAGCAATGAGCGGGGGGGTTCGCACAGATACGCAGTATTTT. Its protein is CASSLAMSGGVRTDTQYF.

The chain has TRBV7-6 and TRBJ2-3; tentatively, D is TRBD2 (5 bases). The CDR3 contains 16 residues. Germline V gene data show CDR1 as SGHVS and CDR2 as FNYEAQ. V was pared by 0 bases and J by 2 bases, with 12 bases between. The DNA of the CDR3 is TGTGCCAGCAGCTTAGCTGCTTCGGGGAACACAGATACGCAGTATTTT. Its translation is CASSLAASGNTDTQYF. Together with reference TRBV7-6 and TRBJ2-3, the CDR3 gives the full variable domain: GAGVSQSPRYKVTKRGQDVALRCDPISGHVSLYWYRQALGQGPEFLTYFNYEAQQDKSGLPNDRFSAERPEGSISTLTIQRTEQRDSAMYRCASSLAASGNTDTQYFGPGTRLTVL.

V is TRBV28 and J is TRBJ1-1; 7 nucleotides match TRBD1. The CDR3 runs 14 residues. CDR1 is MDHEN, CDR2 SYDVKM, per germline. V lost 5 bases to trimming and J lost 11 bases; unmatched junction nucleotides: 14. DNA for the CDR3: TGTGCCAGCAGTCCAAGACAGGGAGTTGAGCGGGCTTTCTTT. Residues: CASSPRQGVERAFF.

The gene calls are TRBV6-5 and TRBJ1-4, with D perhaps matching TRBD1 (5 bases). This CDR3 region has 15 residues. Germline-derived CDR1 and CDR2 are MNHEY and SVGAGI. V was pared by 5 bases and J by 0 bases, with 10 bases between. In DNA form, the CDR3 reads TGTGCCAGCAGTCTGGACACTGCAACTAATGAAAAACTGTTTTTT. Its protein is CASSLDTATNEKLFF.

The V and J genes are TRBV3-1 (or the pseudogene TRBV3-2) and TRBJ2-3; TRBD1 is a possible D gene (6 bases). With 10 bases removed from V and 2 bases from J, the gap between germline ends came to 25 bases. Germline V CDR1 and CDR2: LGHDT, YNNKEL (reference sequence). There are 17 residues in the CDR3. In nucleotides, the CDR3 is TGTGCCACCCTGATTTTAAACCGAGGACAGCTCACAGATACGCAGTATTTT. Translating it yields CATLILNRGQLTDTQYF.

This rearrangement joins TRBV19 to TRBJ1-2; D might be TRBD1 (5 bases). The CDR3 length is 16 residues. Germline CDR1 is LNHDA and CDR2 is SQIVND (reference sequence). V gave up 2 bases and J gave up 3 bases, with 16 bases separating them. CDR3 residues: CASSISARQRHYGYTF. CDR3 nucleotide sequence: TGTGCCAGTAGTATATCGGCCCGACAGCGTCACTATGGCTACACCTTC.

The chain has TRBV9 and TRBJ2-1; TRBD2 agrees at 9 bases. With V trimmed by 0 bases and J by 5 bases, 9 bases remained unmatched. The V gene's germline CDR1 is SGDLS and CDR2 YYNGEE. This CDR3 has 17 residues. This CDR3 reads CASSVGLAGRKDNEQFF. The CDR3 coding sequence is TGTGCCAGCAGCGTAGGGCTAGCGGGAAGAAAGGACAATGAGCAGTTCTTC.

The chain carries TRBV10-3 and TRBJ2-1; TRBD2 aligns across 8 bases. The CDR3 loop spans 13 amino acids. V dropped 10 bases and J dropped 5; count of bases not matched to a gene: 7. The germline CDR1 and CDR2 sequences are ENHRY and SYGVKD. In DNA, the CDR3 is TGTGCCACCCTTGCGGGGGGAAACAATGAGCAGTTCTTC. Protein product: CATLAGGNNEQFF.

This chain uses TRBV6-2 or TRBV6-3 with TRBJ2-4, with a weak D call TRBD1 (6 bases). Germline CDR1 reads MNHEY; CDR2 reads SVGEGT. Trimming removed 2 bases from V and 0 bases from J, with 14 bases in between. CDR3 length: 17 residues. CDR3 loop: CASSYIRTVLAKNIQYF. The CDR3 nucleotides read TGTGCCAGCAGTTACATCAGGACAGTCTTAGCCAAAAACATTCAGTACTTC.

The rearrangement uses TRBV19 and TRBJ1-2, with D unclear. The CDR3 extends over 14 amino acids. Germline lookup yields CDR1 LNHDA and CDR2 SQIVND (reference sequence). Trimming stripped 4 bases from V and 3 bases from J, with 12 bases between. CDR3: CASSKRGVDYGYTF. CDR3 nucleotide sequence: TGTGCCAGTAGTAAAAGAGGTGTGGACTATGGCTACACCTTC.

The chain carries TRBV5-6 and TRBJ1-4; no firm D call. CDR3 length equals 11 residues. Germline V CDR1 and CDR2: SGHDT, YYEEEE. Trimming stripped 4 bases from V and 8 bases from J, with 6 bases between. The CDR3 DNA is TGTGCCAGCAGCCGCGCAGAAAAACTGTTTTTT. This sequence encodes CASSRAEKLFF.

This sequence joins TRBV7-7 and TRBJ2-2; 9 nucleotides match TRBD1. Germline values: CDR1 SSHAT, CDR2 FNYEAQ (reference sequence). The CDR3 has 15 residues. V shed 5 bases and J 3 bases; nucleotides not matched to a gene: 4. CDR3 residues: CASSPGTGHTGELFF. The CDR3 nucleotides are TGTGCCAGCAGCCCCGGGACAGGGCACACCGGGGAGCTGTTTTTT.

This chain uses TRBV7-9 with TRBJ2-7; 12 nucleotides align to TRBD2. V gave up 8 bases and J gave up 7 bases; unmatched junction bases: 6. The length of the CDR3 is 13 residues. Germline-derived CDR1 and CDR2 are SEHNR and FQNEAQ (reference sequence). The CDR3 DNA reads TGTGCCAGCGCTAGCGGGAGGGCCCGGGAGCAGTACTTC. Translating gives CASASGRAREQYF.

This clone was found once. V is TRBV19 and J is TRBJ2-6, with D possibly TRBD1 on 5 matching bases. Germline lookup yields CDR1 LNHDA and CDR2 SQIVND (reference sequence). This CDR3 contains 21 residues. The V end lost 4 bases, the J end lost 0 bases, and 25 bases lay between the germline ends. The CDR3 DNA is TGTGCCAGTAGTACGACAGCCACCGTTGCTCGTACTAACTCTGGGGCCAACGTCCTGACTTTC. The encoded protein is CASSTTATVARTNSGANVLTF.

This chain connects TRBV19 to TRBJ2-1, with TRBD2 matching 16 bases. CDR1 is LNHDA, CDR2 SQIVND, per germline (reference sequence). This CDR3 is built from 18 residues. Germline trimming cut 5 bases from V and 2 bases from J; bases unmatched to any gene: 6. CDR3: CASSPGTSGRAPYNEQFF. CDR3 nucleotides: TGTGCCAGTAGTCCCGGGACTAGCGGGAGGGCCCCCTACAATGAGCAGTTCTTC.

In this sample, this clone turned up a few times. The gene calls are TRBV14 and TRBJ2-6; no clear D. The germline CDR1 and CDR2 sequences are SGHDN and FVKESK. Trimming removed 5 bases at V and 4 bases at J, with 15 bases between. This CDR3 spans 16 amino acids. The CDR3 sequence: CASSVTSFSGANVLTF. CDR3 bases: TGTGCCAGCAGCGTCACTTCCTTCTCCGGGGCCAACGTCCTGACTTTC.

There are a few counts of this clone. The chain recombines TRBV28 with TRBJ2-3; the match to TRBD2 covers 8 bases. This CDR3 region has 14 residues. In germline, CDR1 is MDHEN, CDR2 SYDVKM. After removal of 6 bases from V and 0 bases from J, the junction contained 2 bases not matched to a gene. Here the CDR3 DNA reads TGTGCCAGCAGCGGACTAGCCAGCACAGATACGCAGTATTTT. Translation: CASSGLASTDTQYF.